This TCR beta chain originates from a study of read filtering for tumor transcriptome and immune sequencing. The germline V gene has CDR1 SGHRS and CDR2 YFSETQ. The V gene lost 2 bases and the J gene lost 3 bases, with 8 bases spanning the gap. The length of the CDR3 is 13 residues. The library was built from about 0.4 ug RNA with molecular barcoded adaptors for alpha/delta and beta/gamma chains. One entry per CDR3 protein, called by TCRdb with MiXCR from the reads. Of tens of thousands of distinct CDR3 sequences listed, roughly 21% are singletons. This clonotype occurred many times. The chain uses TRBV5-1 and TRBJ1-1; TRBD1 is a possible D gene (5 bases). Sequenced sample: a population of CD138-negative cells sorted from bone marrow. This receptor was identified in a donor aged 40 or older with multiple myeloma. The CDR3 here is CASSFRGYTEAFF. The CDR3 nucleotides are TGCGCCAGCAGCTTTCGGGGGTACACTGAAGCTTTCTTT.